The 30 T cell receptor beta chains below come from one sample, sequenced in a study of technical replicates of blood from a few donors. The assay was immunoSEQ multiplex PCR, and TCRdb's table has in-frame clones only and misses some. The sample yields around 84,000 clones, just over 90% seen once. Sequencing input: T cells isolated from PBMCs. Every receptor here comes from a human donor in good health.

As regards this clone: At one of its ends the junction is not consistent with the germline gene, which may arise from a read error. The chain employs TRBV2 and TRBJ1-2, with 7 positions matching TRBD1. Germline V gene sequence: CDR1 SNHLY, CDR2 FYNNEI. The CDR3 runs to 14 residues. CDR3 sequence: CLTTRPTGPYGYTF. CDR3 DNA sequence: TGCCTAACCACCCGGCCGACAGGGCCCTATGGCTACACCTTC.

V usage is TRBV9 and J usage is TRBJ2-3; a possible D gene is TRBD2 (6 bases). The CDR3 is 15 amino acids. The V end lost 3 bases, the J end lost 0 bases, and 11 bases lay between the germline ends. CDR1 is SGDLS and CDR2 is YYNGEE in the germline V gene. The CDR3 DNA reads TGTGCCAGCAGCGCCGACGGGAGAAGCACAGATACGCAGTATTTT. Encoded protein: CASSADGRSTDTQYF.

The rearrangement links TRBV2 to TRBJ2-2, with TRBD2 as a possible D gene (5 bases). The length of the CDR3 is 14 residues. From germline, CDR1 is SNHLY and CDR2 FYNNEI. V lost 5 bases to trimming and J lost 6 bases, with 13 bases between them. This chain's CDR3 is CASSPLAGPGELFF. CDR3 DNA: TGTGCCAGCAGTCCCCTAGCTGGCCCCGGGGAGCTGTTTTTT.

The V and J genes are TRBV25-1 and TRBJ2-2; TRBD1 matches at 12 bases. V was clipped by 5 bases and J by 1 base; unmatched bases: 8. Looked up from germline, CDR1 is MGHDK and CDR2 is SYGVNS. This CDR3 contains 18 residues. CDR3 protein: CASSRRDRGLGNTGELFF. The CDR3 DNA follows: TGTGCCAGCAGTCGCCGGGACAGGGGGCTCGGGAACACCGGGGAGCTGTTTTTT. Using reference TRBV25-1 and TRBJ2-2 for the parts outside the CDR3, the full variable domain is EADIYQTPRYLVIGTGKKITLECSQTMGHDKMYWYQQDPGMELHLIHYSYGVNSTEKGDLSSESTVSRIRTEHFPLTLESARPSHTSQYLCASSRRDRGLGNTGELFFGEGSRLTVL.

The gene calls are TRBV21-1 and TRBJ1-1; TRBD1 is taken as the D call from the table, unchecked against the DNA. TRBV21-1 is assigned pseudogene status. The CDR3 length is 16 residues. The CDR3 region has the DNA TGTGCCAGCAGCATCCTGGGGCAGTCGTGGAACACTGAAGCTTTCTTT. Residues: CASSILGQSWNTEAFF.

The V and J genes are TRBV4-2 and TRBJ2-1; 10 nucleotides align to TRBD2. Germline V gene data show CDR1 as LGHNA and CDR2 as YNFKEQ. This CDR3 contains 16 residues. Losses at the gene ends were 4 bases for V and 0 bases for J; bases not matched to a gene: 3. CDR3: CASSPWTSGSYNEQFF. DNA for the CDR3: TGTGCCAGCAGCCCCTGGACTAGCGGCTCCTACAATGAGCAGTTCTTC.

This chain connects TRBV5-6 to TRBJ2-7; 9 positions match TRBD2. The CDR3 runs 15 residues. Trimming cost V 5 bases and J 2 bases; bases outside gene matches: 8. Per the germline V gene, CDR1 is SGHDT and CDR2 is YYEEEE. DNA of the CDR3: TGTGCCAGCAGTGGGCGGGGGGGAGGAGCCTACGAGCAGTACTTC. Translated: CASSGRGGGAYEQYF.

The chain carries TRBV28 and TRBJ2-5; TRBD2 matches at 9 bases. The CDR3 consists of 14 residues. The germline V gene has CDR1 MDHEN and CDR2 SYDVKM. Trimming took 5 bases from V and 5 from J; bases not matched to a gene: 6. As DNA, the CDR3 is TGTGCCAGCAGTAGTAGCGGGAGAGGTGAGACCCAGTACTTC. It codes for CASSSSGRGETQYF.

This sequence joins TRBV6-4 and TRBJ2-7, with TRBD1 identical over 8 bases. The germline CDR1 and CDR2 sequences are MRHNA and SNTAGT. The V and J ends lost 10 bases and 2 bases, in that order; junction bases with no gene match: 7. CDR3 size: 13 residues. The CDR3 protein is CAITDRVTYEQYF. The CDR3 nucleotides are TGTGCCATCACGGACAGGGTTACCTACGAGCAGTACTTC.

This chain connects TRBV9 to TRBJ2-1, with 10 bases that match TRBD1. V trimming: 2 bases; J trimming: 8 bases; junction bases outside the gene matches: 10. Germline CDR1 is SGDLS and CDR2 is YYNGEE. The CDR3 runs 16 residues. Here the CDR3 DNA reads TGTGCCAGCAGCGTTTCCAGTGACAGGGGGCTTTATGAGCAGTTCTTC. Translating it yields CASSVSSDRGLYEQFF.

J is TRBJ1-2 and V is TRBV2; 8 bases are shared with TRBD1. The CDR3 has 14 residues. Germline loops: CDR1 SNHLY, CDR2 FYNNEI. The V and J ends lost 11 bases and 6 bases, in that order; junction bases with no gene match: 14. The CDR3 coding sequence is TGTGCCTCCCGGACAGGGCGTTTTTCAGATGGCTACACCTTC. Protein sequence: CASRTGRFSDGYTF.

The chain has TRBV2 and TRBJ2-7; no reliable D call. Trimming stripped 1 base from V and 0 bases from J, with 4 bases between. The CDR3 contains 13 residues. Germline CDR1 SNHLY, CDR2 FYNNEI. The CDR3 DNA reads TGTGCCAGCAGTGAAGACAGCTCCTACGAGCAGTACTTC. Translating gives CASSEDSSYEQYF.

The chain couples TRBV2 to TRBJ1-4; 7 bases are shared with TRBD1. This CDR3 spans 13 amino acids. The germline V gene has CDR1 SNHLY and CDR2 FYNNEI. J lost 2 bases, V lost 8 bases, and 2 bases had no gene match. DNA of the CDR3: TGTGCCAGCCTACAGGGGACTAATGAAAAACTGTTTTTT. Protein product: CASLQGTNEKLFF.

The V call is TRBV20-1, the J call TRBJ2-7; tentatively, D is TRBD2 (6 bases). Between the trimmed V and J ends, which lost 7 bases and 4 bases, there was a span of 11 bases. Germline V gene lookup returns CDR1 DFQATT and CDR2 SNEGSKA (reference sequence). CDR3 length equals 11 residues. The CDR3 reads CSVGGAYEQYF. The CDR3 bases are TGCAGTGTTGGAGGGGCTTACGAGCAGTACTTC.

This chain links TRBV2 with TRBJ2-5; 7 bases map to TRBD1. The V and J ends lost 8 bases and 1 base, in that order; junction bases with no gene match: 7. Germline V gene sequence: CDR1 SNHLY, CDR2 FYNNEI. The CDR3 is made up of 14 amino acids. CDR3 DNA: TGTGCCAGCCGACCCGGGACAGCCCAAGAGACCCAGTACTTC. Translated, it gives CASRPGTAQETQYF.

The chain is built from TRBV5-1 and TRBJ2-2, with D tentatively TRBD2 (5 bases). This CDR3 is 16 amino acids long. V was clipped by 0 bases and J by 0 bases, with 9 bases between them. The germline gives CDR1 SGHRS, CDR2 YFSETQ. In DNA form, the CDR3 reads TGCGCCAGCAGCTTGGGGAGGTCAGCGAACACCGGGGAGCTGTTTTTT. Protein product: CASSLGRSANTGELFF. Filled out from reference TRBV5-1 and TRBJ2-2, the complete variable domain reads KAGVTQTPRYLIKTRGQQVTLSCSPISGHRSVSWYQQTPGQGLQFLFEYFSETQRNKGNFPGRFSGRQFSNSRSEMNVSTLELGDSALYLCASSLGRSANTGELFFGEGSRLTVL.

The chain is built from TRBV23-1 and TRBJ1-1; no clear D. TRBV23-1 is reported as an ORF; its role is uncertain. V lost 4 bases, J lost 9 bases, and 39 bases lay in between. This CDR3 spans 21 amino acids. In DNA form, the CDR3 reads TGCGCCAGCAGTCCCGAGGGCCCGAGACGAGGCCTCTATCCAGCCTCCTCTCAAGCTTTCTTT. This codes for CASSPEGPRRGLYPASSQAFF.

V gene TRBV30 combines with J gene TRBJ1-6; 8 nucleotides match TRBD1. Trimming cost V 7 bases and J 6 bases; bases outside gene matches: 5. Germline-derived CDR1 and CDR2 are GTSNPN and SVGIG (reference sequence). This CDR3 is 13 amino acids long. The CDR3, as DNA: TGTGCCTCGGGGGACAGGACTAATTCACCCCTCCACTTT. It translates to CASGDRTNSPLHF.

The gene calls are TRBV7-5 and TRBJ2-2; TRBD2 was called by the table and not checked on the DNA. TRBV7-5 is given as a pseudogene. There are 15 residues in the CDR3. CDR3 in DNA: TGTGTCAGAAGCTTCAGAGCGGGGGAGACCGGGGAGCTGTTTTTT. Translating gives CVRSFRAGETGELFF.

CDR3 loop: CASSSPRTALYEQYF. The CDR3 bases are TGTGCCAGCAGCTCGCCCAGGACAGCCCTTTACGAGCAGTACTTC. V usage is TRBV7-8 and J usage is TRBJ2-7; tentative D call: TRBD1 (6 bases). The V end lost 4 bases, the J end lost 4 bases, and 17 bases lay between the germline ends. The CDR3 loop spans 15 amino acids. The germline V gene has CDR1 SGHVS and CDR2 FQNEAQ.

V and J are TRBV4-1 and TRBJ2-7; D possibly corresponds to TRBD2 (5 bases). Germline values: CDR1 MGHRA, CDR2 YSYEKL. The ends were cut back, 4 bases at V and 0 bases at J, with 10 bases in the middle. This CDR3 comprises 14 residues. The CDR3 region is CASSRTSASYEQYF. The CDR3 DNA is TGCGCCAGCAGCCGCACTAGTGCCTCCTACGAGCAGTACTTC.

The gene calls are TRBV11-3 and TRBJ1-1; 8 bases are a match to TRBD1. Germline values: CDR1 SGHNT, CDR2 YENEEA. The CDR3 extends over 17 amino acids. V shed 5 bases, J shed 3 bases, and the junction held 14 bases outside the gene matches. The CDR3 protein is CASSTRTGRSWDTEAFF. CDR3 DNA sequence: TGTGCCAGCAGCACCCGGACAGGGCGATCTTGGGACACTGAAGCTTTCTTT.

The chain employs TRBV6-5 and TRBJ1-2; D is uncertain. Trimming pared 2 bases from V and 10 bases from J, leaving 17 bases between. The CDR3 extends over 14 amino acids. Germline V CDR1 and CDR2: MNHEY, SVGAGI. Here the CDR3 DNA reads TGTGCCAGCAGTTACCGCATGCAGGCCAATGACTACACCTTC. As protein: CASSYRMQANDYTF.

The CDR3 loop is CASSFQGGPNEKLFF. The DNA for the CDR3 is TGTGCCAGCAGTTTTCAGGGGGGCCCTAATGAAAAACTGTTTTTT. This chain links TRBV5-4 with TRBJ1-4; 7 bases align to TRBD1. The CDR3 spans 15 residues. After removal of 5 bases from V and 3 bases from J, the junction contained 7 bases not matched to a gene. The germline V gene has CDR1 SGHNT and CDR2 YYREEE (reference sequence).

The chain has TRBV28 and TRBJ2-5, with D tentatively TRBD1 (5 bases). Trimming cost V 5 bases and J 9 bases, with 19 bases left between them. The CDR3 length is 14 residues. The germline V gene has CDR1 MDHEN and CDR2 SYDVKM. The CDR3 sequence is CASSPSDTHGAQYF. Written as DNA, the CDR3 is TGTGCCAGCAGTCCCTCGGACACCCATGGGGCCCAGTACTTC. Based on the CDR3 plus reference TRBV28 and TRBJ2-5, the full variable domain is DVKVTQSSRYLVKRTGEKVFLECVQDMDHENMFWYRQDPGLGLRLIYFSYDVKMKEKGDIPEGYSVSREKKERFSLILESASTNQTSMYLCASSPSDTHGAQYFGPGTRLLVL.

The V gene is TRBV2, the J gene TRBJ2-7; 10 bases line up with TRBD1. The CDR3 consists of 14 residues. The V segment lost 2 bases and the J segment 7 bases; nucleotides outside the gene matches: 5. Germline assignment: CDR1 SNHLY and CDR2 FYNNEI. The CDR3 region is CASSERQGAGEQYF. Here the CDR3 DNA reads TGTGCCAGCAGTGAACGACAGGGGGCGGGGGAGCAGTACTTC.

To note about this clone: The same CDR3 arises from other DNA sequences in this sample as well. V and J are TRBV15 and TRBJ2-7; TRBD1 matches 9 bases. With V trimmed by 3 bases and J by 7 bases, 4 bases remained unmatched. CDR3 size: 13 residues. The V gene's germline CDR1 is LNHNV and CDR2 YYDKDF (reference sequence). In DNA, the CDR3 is TGTGCCACCAGCAGGGACAGGGGTCGGGAGCAGTACTTC. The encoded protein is CATSRDRGREQYF.

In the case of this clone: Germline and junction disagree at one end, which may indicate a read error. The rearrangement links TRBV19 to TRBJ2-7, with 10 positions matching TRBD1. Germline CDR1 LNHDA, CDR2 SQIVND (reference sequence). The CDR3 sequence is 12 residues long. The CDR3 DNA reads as TGCGCGGCAGGGACAGGGGAAGACGAGCAGTACTTC. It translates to CAAGTGEDEQYF.

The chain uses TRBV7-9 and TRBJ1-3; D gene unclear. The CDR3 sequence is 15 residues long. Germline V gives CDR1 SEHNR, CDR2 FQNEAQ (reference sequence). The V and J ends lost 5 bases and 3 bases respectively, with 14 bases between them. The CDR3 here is CASSPPAAGGNTIYF. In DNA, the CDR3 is TGTGCCAGCAGCCCCCCGGCAGCAGGTGGAAACACCATATATTTT. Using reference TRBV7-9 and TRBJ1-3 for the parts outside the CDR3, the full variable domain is DTGVSQNPRHKITKRGQNVTFRCDPISEHNRLYWYRQTLGQGPEFLTYFQNEAQLEKSRLLSDRFSAERPKGSFSTLEIQRTEQGDSAMYLCASSPPAAGGNTIYFGEGSWLTVV.

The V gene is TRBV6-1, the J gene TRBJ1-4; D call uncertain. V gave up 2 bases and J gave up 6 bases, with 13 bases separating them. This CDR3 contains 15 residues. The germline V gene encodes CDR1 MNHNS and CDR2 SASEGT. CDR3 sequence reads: CASSEHRVVDEKLFF. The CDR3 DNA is TGTGCCAGCAGTGAACATCGGGTGGTGGATGAAAAACTGTTTTTT.